A single sample gave rise to the 20 T cell receptor beta chains below, sequenced in a study of T cells in Graves' hyperthyroidism and ophthalmopathy. Researchers amplified the TCR beta CDR3 regions from RNA transcripts. An initial round of RT-PCR targeting the TCR CDR3 relied on the HTBI primer set. TCRdb called the multiplex PCR reads again in MiXCR, with one record for every CDR3 protein. The sample holds a few hundred thousand distinct CDR3 sequences; more than 15% are singletons and the top ten take less than 9.5%. Source material: blood. These receptors were taken from a woman aged 30 to 39 with Graves' hyperthyroidism.

This clonotype has more than one count but fewer than ten. As DNA, the CDR3 is TGTGCCAGCAGCGCGACAGGATGGCGAGAGACCCAGTACTTC. Amino acid sequence: CASSATGWRETQYF. This chain connects TRBV13 to TRBJ2-5; D perhaps matches TRBD1 (6 bases). This CDR3 is built from 14 residues. Germline CDR1 PRHDT, CDR2 FYEKMQ (reference sequence). V was trimmed by 5 bases and J by 4 bases, leaving 14 bases between them. Full variable domain (rest looked up from reference TRBV13 and TRBJ2-5): AAGVIQSPRHLIKEKRETATLKCYPIPRHDTVYWYQQGPGQDPQFLISFYEKMQSDKGSIPDRFSAQQFSDYHSELNMSSLELGDSALYFCASSATGWRETQYFGPGTRLLVL.

This clonotype was observed at least ten times. CDR3 amino acids: CASSPLAGNEQFF. The CDR3 DNA reads as TGTGCCAGCTCACCTTTAGCCGGCAATGAGCAGTTCTTC. The genes are TRBV18 and TRBJ2-1; D unresolved. The germline gives CDR1 KGHSH, CDR2 LQKENI. The CDR3 has 13 amino acids. V lost 3 bases and J 6 bases, leaving 9 bases between the germline ends. Full variable domain (rest looked up from reference TRBV18 and TRBJ2-1): NAGVMQNPRHLVRRRGQEARLRCSPMKGHSHVYWYRQLPEEGLKFMVYLQKENIIDESGMPKERFSAEFPKEGPSILRIQQVVRGDSAAYFCASSPLAGNEQFFGPGTRLTVL.

With respect to this clonotype: This sequence may be a read error, since a much larger clone differs from it by one base. The chain recombines TRBV3-1 with TRBJ2-1, with D possibly being TRBD2 (6 bases). The CDR3 spans 14 residues. CDR1 is LGHDT and CDR2 is YNNKEL in the germline V gene (reference sequence). The chain's CDR3 is CANSQEGGLGEQFF. CDR3 bases: TGTGCCAACAGCCAAGAAGGAGGGCTGGGTGAGCAGTTCTTC.

This clonotype was counted ten times or more. The chain uses TRBV7-2 and TRBJ2-1; no firm D call. The ends were cut back, 1 base at V and 6 bases at J, with 13 bases in the middle. The CDR3 consists of 15 residues. Looked up from germline, CDR1 is SGHTA and CDR2 is FQGNSA. The CDR3 nucleotides read TGTGCCAGCAGCTTAGGAGAATTTCTGAGCAATGAGCAGTTCTTC. Protein: CASSLGEFLSNEQFF.

The genes are TRBV30 and TRBJ2-1, with TRBD2 matching 7 bases. The germline V gene encodes CDR1 GTSNPN and CDR2 SVGIG (reference sequence). The CDR3 loop spans 15 amino acids. J gave up 0 bases and V 3 bases, and 5 bases lay outside the gene matches. DNA of the CDR3: TGTGCCTGGAGCGGAGCGGGAAGCTCCTACAATGAGCAGTTCTTC. Protein: CAWSGAGSSYNEQFF. The full variable domain, with the rest looked up from reference TRBV30 and TRBJ2-1, is SQTIHQWPATLVQPVGSPLSLECTVEGTSNPNLYWYRQAAGRGLQLLFYSVGIGQISSEVPQNLSASRPQDRQFILSSKKLLLSDSGFYLCAWSGAGSSYNEQFFGPGTRLTVL.

The CDR3 loop reads CASSSTGREQFF. The CDR3 DNA follows: TGTGCCAGCAGTTCGACAGGGCGAGAGCAGTTCTTC. The chain uses TRBV6-1 and TRBJ2-1; 7 positions agree with TRBD1. The CDR3 length is 12 residues. CDR1 and CDR2 (germline): MNHNS, SASEGT. The trim removed 5 bases at V and 10 bases at J, leaving 5 bases unmatched.

The rearrangement links TRBV27 to TRBJ2-1, with D possibly being TRBD2 (6 bases). V gave up 4 bases and J gave up 4 bases, with 20 bases separating them. This CDR3 region has 17 residues. Looked up from germline, CDR1 is MNHEY and CDR2 is SMNVEV (reference sequence). The CDR3 region is CASSSKISGPKYNEQFF. CDR3 DNA: TGTGCCAGCAGTTCTAAGATTAGCGGCCCCAAATACAATGAGCAGTTCTTC.

The rearrangement joins TRBV20-1 to TRBJ1-4, with D perhaps matching TRBD1 (6 bases). CDR1 DFQATT and CDR2 SNEGSKA come from the germline V gene (reference sequence). The V and J ends lost 6 bases and 6 bases respectively, with 17 bases between them. This CDR3 is 14 amino acids long. In nucleotides, the CDR3 is TGCAGTGCCCCCAGTTTGGACAGTTATGAAAAACTGTTTTTT. It specifies CSAPSLDSYEKLFF.

A note on this clonotype: An end of the junction differs from the germline gene, which may be a read error. This chain joins TRBV27 and TRBJ1-1; 7 bases fit TRBD1. From germline, CDR1 is MNHEY and CDR2 SMNVEV (reference sequence). This CDR3 has 17 residues. As DNA, the CDR3 is TGTGCCAGCAGTTTATCGAAAGGGGGCTTAGGTCACACTGGAGCTTTCTTT. Translating gives CASSLSKGGLGHTGAFF.

This clonotype was found many times. The rearrangement uses TRBV3-1 and TRBJ2-1, with D uncertain. The CDR3 is 13 amino acids. Germline CDR1 reads LGHDT; CDR2 reads YNNKEL (reference sequence). Trimming stripped 4 bases from V and 6 bases from J, with 10 bases between. CDR3 in amino acids: CASSRVGVNEQFF. The CDR3 coding sequence is TGTGCCAGCAGCCGCGTTGGGGTCAATGAGCAGTTCTTC.

This clonotype was found many times. V usage is TRBV28 and J usage is TRBJ2-2; 7 positions agree with TRBD2. With 5 bases clipped from V and 6 bases from J, the junction kept 6 bases outside the gene matches. Germline assignment: CDR1 MDHEN and CDR2 SYDVKM. The CDR3 contains 14 residues. The CDR3 DNA is TGTGCCAGCAGTACCGCGGGAGTGGCCGGGGAGCTGTTTTTT. It is translated as CASSTAGVAGELFF.

This clonotype was seen at least ten times. The chain couples TRBV30 to TRBJ1-3; D remains unclear. The CDR3 is 13 amino acids. CDR1 is GTSNPN and CDR2 is SVGIG in the germline V gene (reference sequence). V lost 7 bases and J 0 bases, leaving 10 bases between the germline ends. CDR3 nucleotides: TGTGCCTTCGACCGTACCTCTGGAAACACCATATATTTT. It specifies CAFDRTSGNTIYF. Full variable domain (outside the CDR3, taken from reference TRBV30 and TRBJ1-3): SQTIHQWPATLVQPVGSPLSLECTVEGTSNPNLYWYRQAAGRGLQLLFYSVGIGQISSEVPQNLSASRPQDRQFILSSKKLLLSDSGFYLCAFDRTSGNTIYFGEGSWLTVV.

This clonotype showed up many times. V is TRBV28 and J is TRBJ2-7; 8 positions agree with TRBD1. Looked up from germline, CDR1 is MDHEN and CDR2 is SYDVKM. The CDR3 length is 15 residues. The V and J ends lost 2 bases and 0 bases, in that order; junction bases with no gene match: 3. The CDR3 sequence is CASSLRGQASYEQYF. The CDR3 coding sequence is TGTGCCAGCAGTTTAAGGGGACAGGCCTCCTACGAGCAGTACTTC.

This clonotype came up many times. The chain employs TRBV20-1 and TRBJ2-5; D possibly corresponds to TRBD1 (5 bases). CDR1 is DFQATT and CDR2 is SNEGSKA in the germline V gene (reference sequence). Trimming shortened V by 3 bases and J by 5 bases, and 13 bases separated the two germline ends. CDR3 length: 13 residues. The CDR3 protein is CSARVGQGETQYF. In nucleotides, the CDR3 is TGCAGTGCTAGGGTGGGGCAGGGTGAGACCCAGTACTTC.

This clonotype was found many times. The rearrangement links TRBV7-9 to TRBJ2-3; 12 bases are a match to TRBD1. Germline V gives CDR1 SEHNR, CDR2 FQNEAQ (reference sequence). Losses at the gene ends were 4 bases for V and 4 bases for J; bases not matched to a gene: 9. The CDR3 is made up of 17 amino acids. The CDR3 loop reads CASSWRMGQGAPDTQYF. The CDR3 DNA reads as TGTGCCAGCAGCTGGCGCATGGGACAGGGGGCCCCAGATACGCAGTATTTT. The entire variable domain, with the rest obtained from reference TRBV7-9 and TRBJ2-3, is as follows: DTGVSQNPRHKITKRGQNVTFRCDPISEHNRLYWYRQTLGQGPEFLTYFQNEAQLEKSRLLSDRFSAERPKGSFSTLEIQRTEQGDSAMYLCASSWRMGQGAPDTQYFGPGTRLTVL.

This clonotype was seen many times. The V gene is TRBV27, the J gene TRBJ1-1; D remains ambiguous. Germline V CDR1 and CDR2: MNHEY, SMNVEV (reference sequence). V was clipped by 0 bases and J by 2 bases, with 4 bases between them. The CDR3 has 13 residues. The CDR3 reads CASSLSTNTEAFF. The CDR3 DNA follows: TGTGCCAGCAGTTTATCAACCAACACTGAAGCTTTCTTT.

This clonotype has a handful of counts. The J gene is TRBJ1-2, the V gene TRBV24-1, with TRBD1 matching over 8 bases. The CDR3 is made up of 16 amino acids. CDR1 and CDR2 (germline): KGHDR, SFDVKD. Trimming cost V 4 bases and J 4 bases; bases outside gene matches: 10. The CDR3 sequence is CATSDQTDRGAYGYTF. The DNA for the CDR3 is TGTGCCACCAGTGACCAAACCGACAGGGGCGCCTATGGCTACACCTTC.

The gene calls are TRBV12-3 or TRBV12-4 and TRBJ2-2; 8 bases are shared with TRBD2. The CDR3 extends over 16 amino acids. V was pared by 0 bases and J by 6 bases, with 6 bases of the junction left unmatched. For the CDR3, the DNA is TGTGCCAGCAGTTTAGCAGTAGCGGGATTCCCCGGGGAGCTGTTTTTT. Protein product: CASSLAVAGFPGELFF.

This clonotype has a count of ten or more. The chain couples TRBV12-3 or TRBV12-4 to TRBJ2-1; weak D call: TRBD2 (6 bases). This CDR3 has 18 residues. V lost 5 bases and J 5 bases, leaving 25 bases between the germline ends. This CDR3 is CASSPRDPGAPSNNEQFF. DNA for the CDR3: TGTGCCAGCAGTCCCCGGGACCCGGGAGCCCCTTCTAACAATGAGCAGTTCTTC.

The gene calls are TRBV3-1 and TRBJ1-2; 8 bases map to TRBD1. This CDR3 has 15 residues. Per the germline V gene, CDR1 is LGHDT and CDR2 is YNNKEL (reference sequence). The trim removed 0 bases at V and 8 bases at J, leaving 8 bases unmatched. The CDR3 nucleotides are TGTGCCAGCAGCCAAGATCAAAGGACAGGGACGGGCTACACCTTC. Protein product: CASSQDQRTGTGYTF.